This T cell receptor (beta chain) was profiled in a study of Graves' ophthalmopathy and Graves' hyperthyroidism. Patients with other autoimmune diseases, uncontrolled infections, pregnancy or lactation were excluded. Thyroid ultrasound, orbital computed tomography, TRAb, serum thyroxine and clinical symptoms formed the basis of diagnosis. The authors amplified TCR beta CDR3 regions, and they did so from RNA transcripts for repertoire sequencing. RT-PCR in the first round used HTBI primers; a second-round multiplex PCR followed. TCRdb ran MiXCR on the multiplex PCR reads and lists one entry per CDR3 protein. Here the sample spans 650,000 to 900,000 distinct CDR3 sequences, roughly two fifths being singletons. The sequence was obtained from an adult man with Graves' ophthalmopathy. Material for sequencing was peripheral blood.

This CDR3 reads CSALTGIGNQPQHF. The DNA of the CDR3 is TGCAGCGCTCTAACAGGGATAGGCAATCAGCCCCAGCATTTT. V gene TRBV29-1 combines with J gene TRBJ1-5; D possibly corresponds to TRBD1 (6 bases). The CDR3 spans 14 residues. The germline V and J ends were trimmed by 7 bases and 2 bases, with 15 bases remaining between them. Per germline, CDR1 SQVTM and CDR2 ANQGSEA.